This TCR beta chain was profiled in a study of technical replicates of blood from a few donors. V gave up 5 bases and J gave up 4 bases, with 17 bases separating them. This CDR3 contains 15 residues. CDR1 and CDR2 from the germline V gene are MNHEY and SMNVEV (reference sequence). Repertoires were generated with immunoSEQ multiplex PCR, while TCRdb's copy carries only in-frame clones and drops some. The table records 78,000 or so clones, 89% of them present only once. Sequencing was carried out using T cells isolated from PBMCs. This chain connects TRBV27 to TRBJ1-1, with a weak D call TRBD1 (5 bases). The source is a human donor in good health. In DNA form, the CDR3 reads TGTGCCAGCAGTCCGCCGCCGGGTAGGGGCACTGAAGCTTTCTTT. As protein: CASSPPPGRGTEAFF.